This is a list of T cell receptor beta chains from one sample in a study of blood T cell repertoires in COVID-19. TCRdb's copy holds only in-frame clones and misses some; the assay was immunoSEQ multiplex PCR. The sample consists of 70,000 to 95,000 clones, roughly 90% of them appearing once. Sequencing used peripheral blood. The receptors were sampled from a human donor with active COVID-19. The donor label of this sample is uncertain. Both conserved end residues are part of each CDR3. The D gene is left open where the match is weak. Expanded clones are given a class, and other clones once, few, many or no size at all.

>TRBV5-4|TRBJ1-1|-|TRBD1
TGTGCCAGCAGCCTCACAGGGGACGGAAACACTGAAGCTTTCTTT
CASSLTGDGNTEAFF
>TRBV19|TRBJ1-1|-|TRBD1
TGTGCCAGTAGTATGGACAGGGGCAACACTGAAGCTTTCTTT
CASSMDRGNTEAFF
>TRBV19|TRBJ2-5|-|-
TGTGCCAGTAGTATAGATTATCAAGAGACCCAGTACTTC
CASSIDYQETQYF
>TRBV30|TRBJ1-5|-|-
TGTGCCTGGAGTGTACGGGGGGATCAGCCCCAGCATTTT
CAWSVRGDQPQHF
>TRBV19|TRBJ1-1|-|TRBD1
TGTGCCAGTATGGAATGGGCAGGGGGCATGAACACTGAAGCTTTCTTT
CASMEWAGGMNTEAFF
>TRBV18|TRBJ1-2|-|TRBD1
TGTGCCAGCTCACCGGACAGGGTGGGGTATGGCTACACCTTC
CASSPDRVGYGYTF
>TRBV6-2/TRBV6-3|TRBJ1-5|once|-
TGTGCCAGCAGTTACCCGAGATCCCGCAGGAATAGCAATCAGCCCCAGCATTTT
CASSYPRSRRNSNQPQHF
>TRBV5-6|TRBJ1-1|few|-
TGTGCCAGCCGCGGAGGGGTAAACACTGAAGCTTTCTTT
CASRGGVNTEAFF
>TRBV15|TRBJ1-5|-|-
TGTGCCACCAGCAGACAACAGGGTATCAATCAGCCCCAGCATTTT
CATSRQQGINQPQHF
>TRBV5-1|TRBJ2-3|-|TRBD2
TGCGCCAGCAGACCTCAGCGGGGTCTCACAGATACGCAGTATTTT
CASRPQRGLTDTQYF
>TRBV11-3|TRBJ2-1|-|TRBD2
TGTGCCAGCAGGTCAGGGACTAGCGGGGGGGGTTCCTACAATGAGCAGTTCTTC
CASRSGTSGGGSYNEQFF
>TRBV27|TRBJ1-1|-|-
TGTGCCAGCAGTTTATCGGGGAAGGGAGCTGAAGCTTTCTTT
CASSLSGKGAEAFF
>TRBV2|TRBJ1-2|-|-
TGTGCCAGCAGTGAAGTGGGCAGGGGAAACTATGGCTACACCTTC
CASSEVGRGNYGYTF
>TRBV15|TRBJ1-1|-|-
TGTGCCACCAGCAGAGTGTGGCGTGAGGACACTGAAGCTTTCTTT
CATSRVWREDTEAFF
>TRBV7-6|TRBJ1-4|-|-
TGTGCCAGCAGCTTTTTCGTTCGGATGAATGGCGGGAGGAATCGGGATGAAAAACTGTTTTTT
CASSFFVRMNGGRNRDEKLFF
>TRBV18|TRBJ2-2|-|-
TGTGCCAGCTCACCACCTGTCTCTAACAGCTACACCGGGGAGCTGTTTTTT
CASSPPVSNSYTGELFF
>TRBV18|TRBJ1-2|-|TRBD1
TGTGCCAGCTCACCCGTTTCGACAGGGGCAGCGGGCTACACCTTC
CASSPVSTGAAGYTF
>TRBV7-8|TRBJ1-3|-|-
TGTGCCAGCAGCCCCCCGGGCTCTGGAAACACCATATATTTT
CASSPPGSGNTIYF
>TRBV10-3|TRBJ1-6|-|-
TGTGCCATCACTCCCCAGGCCAATTCACCCCTCCACTTT
CAITPQANSPLHF
>TRBV28|TRBJ2-7|-|TRBD1
TGTGCCACAAACAGGGGCCGCCCTGGTTACGAGCAGTACTTC
CATNRGRPGYEQYF
>TRBV18|TRBJ2-7|-|-
TGTGCCAGCTCACCACCAAATCCAGGGACTTCCTACGAGCAGTACTTC
CASSPPNPGTSYEQYF
>TRBV28|TRBJ2-5|-|-
TGTGCCAGCAGTTTTTCGGGGGTGAGCACACAAGAGACCCAGTACTTC
CASSFSGVSTQETQYF
>TRBV5-1|TRBJ1-2|-|TRBD1
TGCGCCAGCAGCTTGAGAATAACAGGGGGTTATGGCTACACCTTC
CASSLRITGGYGYTF
>TRBV5-1|TRBJ2-2|-|-
TGCGCCAGCAGCTTAACTAGTAACACCGGGGAGCTGTTTTTT
CASSLTSNTGELFF
>TRBV20-1|TRBJ2-5|-|-
TGCAGTGCAGGGGCTTTGGAGACCCAGTACTTC
CSAGALETQYF
>TRBV28|TRBJ2-5|-|-
TGTGCCAGCAGGCGCCCGGCGGAAGAGACCCAGTACTTC
CASRRPAEETQYF
>TRBV30|TRBJ2-2|-|TRBD2
TGTGCCTGGATGGATAGCGGGGGGCCCGGGGAGCTGTTTTTT
CAWMDSGGPGELFF
>TRBV6-2/TRBV6-3|TRBJ1-2|-|-
TGTGCCAGCAGCCCCTTGTTGGGCTACACCTTC
CASSPLLGYTF
>TRBV28|TRBJ1-4|-|-
TGTGCCAGCAGTTCAACCGTAGAGATGAATGAAAAACTGTTTTTT
CASSSTVEMNEKLFF
>TRBV11-2|TRBJ1-1|-|-
TGTGCCAGCAGCTTAGATCACCGGGGGAGGAACACTGAAGCTTTCTTT
CASSLDHRGRNTEAFF
>TRBV9|TRBJ2-1|-|TRBD2
TGTGCCAGCAGTATCCGGACGGGACTAGGAAACAATGAGCAGTTCTTC
CASSIRTGLGNNEQFF
>TRBV25-1|TRBJ2-3|-|-
TGTGCCAGCAGTGACCCCCGGAGGGCCACAGATACGCAGTATTTT
CASSDPRRATDTQYF
>TRBV18|TRBJ2-7|-|TRBD1
TGTGCCAGCTCACATTACAGGGGGGACGAGCAGTACTTC
CASSHYRGDEQYF
>TRBV15|TRBJ2-1|-|TRBD2
TGTGCCACCAGCAGAGCGGGGGGGCTTCACAATGAGCAGTTCTTC
CATSRAGGLHNEQFF
>TRBV4-3|TRBJ2-7|-|-
TGCGCCAGCAGCCAGGGGACACTAGGCGAGCAGTACTTC
CASSQGTLGEQYF
>TRBV7-2|TRBJ2-7|once|-
TGTGCCAGCAGCTCGACATGGGGGGATCGCGAGCAGTACTTC
CASSSTWGDREQYF
>TRBV5-1|TRBJ1-2|once|TRBD1
TGCGCCAGCAGCGACCGGGACAGTGCCTATGGAGGCTACACCTTC
CASSDRDSAYGGYTF
>TRBV20-1|TRBJ1-1|-|-
TGCAGTGCAAGACAGACCAGGGCTTTCTTT
CSARQTRAFF
>TRBV5-4|TRBJ1-1|few|-
TGTGCCAGCAGCTTGATCGGGAACACTGAAGCTTTCTTT
CASSLIGNTEAFF
>TRBV7-7|TRBJ2-7|-|TRBD1
TGTGCCAGCAGCTTAGTGTACCCGGACAGGCCCTACGAGCAGTACTTC
CASSLVYPDRPYEQYF
>TRBV7-9|TRBJ1-2|-|-
TGTGCCAGCAGCTTATCAGGGCTCTATGGCTACACCTTC
CASSLSGLYGYTF
>TRBV24-1|TRBJ1-5|-|-
TGTGCCACATCCCCGGCGGGCAATCAGCCCCAGCATTTT
CATSPAGNQPQHF
>TRBV19|TRBJ2-3|-|-
TGTGCCAGTAGTATGAGCCATAGCACAGATACGCAGTATTTT
CASSMSHSTDTQYF
>TRBV14|TRBJ1-6|-|-
TGTGCCAGCAGCGGTGACTATTATAATTCACCCCTCCACTTT
CASSGDYYNSPLHF
>TRBV6-2/TRBV6-3|TRBJ2-5|-|TRBD2
TGTGCCAGCAGCAACCTAGCGGGGGGACCTCAAGAGACCCAGTACTTC
CASSNLAGGPQETQYF
>TRBV27|TRBJ2-7|-|TRBD2
TGTGCCAGCAGTTTATTAGCGGTTCGACGGGGGGTAACCTACGAGCAGTACTTC
CASSLLAVRRGVTYEQYF
>TRBV3-1/TRBV3-2|TRBJ2-3|-|-
TGTGCCAGCAGCCAAGTTCCTAGCGCACCCACAGATACGCAGTATTTT
CASSQVPSAPTDTQYF
>TRBV7-2|TRBJ1-6|-|-
TGTGCCAGCAGCTTAGGAGGCTGGGATTCACCCCTCCACTTT
CASSLGGWDSPLHF
>TRBV19|TRBJ2-7|few|-
TGTGCCAGTAGTATTACAGGCTCCTACGAGCAGTACTTC
CASSITGSYEQYF
>TRBV7-2|TRBJ2-5|-|-
TGTGCCAGCAGCTTAGGTTATCGGGAGACCCAGTACTTC
CASSLGYRETQYF
>TRBV6-2/TRBV6-3|TRBJ2-6|once|-
TGTGCCAGCAGCCAGACAGGTTCCGGGGCCAACGTCCTGACTTTC
CASSQTGSGANVLTF
>TRBV11-2|TRBJ1-1|-|-
TGTGCCAGCAGCCTTACACGGAACACTGAAGCTTTCTTT
CASSLTRNTEAFF
>TRBV18|TRBJ1-3|-|TRBD1
TGTGCCAGCTCACCGTGGATAGTAGCCGACAGGGGAAGCTCTGGAAACACCATATATTTT
CASSPWIVADRGSSGNTIYF
>TRBV28|TRBJ2-1|-|TRBD2
TGTGCCAGCAGTTCCCCCCCCGCGGGGGGGTCCCAGTTCTTC
CASSSPPAGGSQFF
>TRBV27|TRBJ1-1|-|-
TGTGCCAGCAGTCCACTTGGACGGGGGACTGAAGCTTTCTTT
CASSPLGRGTEAFF
>TRBV19|TRBJ2-5|-|TRBD1
TGTGCCAGTAGGAACAGGGGACAACAAGAGACCCAGTACTTC
CASRNRGQQETQYF
>TRBV5-1|TRBJ2-6|-|-
TGCGCCAGCAGCCTTCGCGGGGCTCCGTGGAGCTCTGGGGCCAACGTCCTGACTTTC
CASSLRGAPWSSGANVLTF